These T cell receptor beta chains were read from a single sample in a study of cytomegalovirus exposure and HLA in healthy donors. The data were produced by immunoSEQ multiplex PCR, yet TCRdb's version contains in-frame clones alone and is incomplete. The repertoire shows around 33,000 clones; the top ten hold 4.5%. The sequenced sample consisted of PBMCs. These receptors were taken from a woman in her thirties or forties in good health and CMV-seropositive. Both conserved end residues are part of each CDR3. A D gene is named only where the DNA matches it firmly.

>17|TRBV29-1|TRBJ2-3|TRBD2
TGCAGCGTTGATATGCTAGCGGGAGAAGTTTGCACAGATACGCAGTATTTT
CSVDMLAGEVCTDTQYF
>16|TRBV19|TRBJ1-5|.
TGTGCCAGTAGTCCCCGTTGGCGGCCGGGGAATCAGCCCCAGCATTTT
CASSPRWRPGNQPQHF
>14|TRBV7-3|TRBJ2-7|TRBD1
TGTGCCAGCAGCTTGACCGGGACAGGGTCCGAGCAGTACTTC
CASSLTGTGSEQYF
>16|TRBV15|TRBJ2-5|TRBD1
TGTGCCACCAGGCCGGGACAGGGGTTGGTGGACGAGACCCAGTACTTC
CATRPGQGLVDETQYF
>17|TRBV5-1|TRBJ2-2|TRBD2
TGCGCCAGCAGCCGTCGGGGGGCGGGAGGACCCACCGGGGAGCTGTTTTTT
CASSRRGAGGPTGELFF
>14|TRBV5-5|TRBJ2-7|.
TGTGCCAGCAGCTTTGCAGGGGAAGCCTACGAGCAGTACTTC
CASSFAGEAYEQYF
>13|TRBV6-5|TRBJ1-1|TRBD1
TGTGCCAGCTTGGGACAGGGGAACACTGAAGCTTTCTTT
CASLGQGNTEAFF
>12|TRBV29-1|TRBJ1-2|.
TGCAGCGTTGGGGGGGATAACTATGGCTACACCTTC
CSVGGDNYGYTF
>14|TRBV13|TRBJ1-4|.
TGTGCCAGCAGCAACAGGGCTTTAAATGAAAAACTGTTTTTT
CASSNRALNEKLFF
>14|TRBV5-5|TRBJ2-7|TRBD1
TGTGCCAGCCAATTGGGACAGGGGGCCTACGAGCAGTACTTC
CASQLGQGAYEQYF
>13|TRBV19|TRBJ2-7|TRBD2
TGTGCCAGTAGGGCGGGAGGGGACTACGAGCAGTACTTC
CASRAGGDYEQYF
>13|TRBV6-1|TRBJ2-7|TRBD2
TGTGCCAGCGCTAGCGGACCCGCCTACGAGCAGTACTTC
CASASGPAYEQYF
>15|TRBV4-3|TRBJ2-1|TRBD2
TGCGCCAGCAGCCAAGACGGGAGGGCCGACAATGAGCAGTTCTTC
CASSQDGRADNEQFF
>13|TRBV30|TRBJ1-4|.
TGTGCCTGGAGGGGTGGGGCAAGTGAAAAACTGTTTTTT
CAWRGGASEKLFF
>20|TRBV5-1|TRBJ2-6|TRBD2
TGCGCCAGCAGAAGACTAGCGCAGGACCTCTCAAGCTCTGGGGCCAACGTCCTGACTTTC
CASRRLAQDLSSSGANVLTF
>13|TRBV7-2|TRBJ1-5|.
TGTGCCAGCAGCCTACAGTTCGATCAGCCCCAGCATTTT
CASSLQFDQPQHF
>13|TRBV6-1|TRBJ1-1|.
TGTGCCAGCAGTGAAAGGGGGAACACTGAAGCTTTCTTT
CASSERGNTEAFF
>15|TRBV19|TRBJ2-3|TRBD2
TGTGCCAGTACCGCCGGACTAGCACCCTCTTATACGCAGTATTTT
CASTAGLAPSYTQYF
>16|TRBV5-5|TRBJ1-3|.
TGTGCCAGCAGCTTGCGGGAGCTAAGCTCTGGAAACACCATATATTTT
CASSLRELSSGNTIYF
>14|TRBV28|TRBJ1-4|.
TGTGCCAGCAGTCAGACAGCAACTAATGAAAAACTGTTTTTT
CASSQTATNEKLFF
>15|TRBV5-1|TRBJ2-5|TRBD2
TGCGCCAGCAGCTTTACTAGCGGAGGGGGGGAGACCCAGTACTTC
CASSFTSGGGETQYF
>16|TRBV10-3|TRBJ2-1|TRBD1
TGTGCCATCATGGGACAGGGGGCTTATTCCTACAATGAGCAGTTCTTC
CAIMGQGAYSYNEQFF
>14|TRBV28|TRBJ2-1|.
TGTGCCAGCAGTTTTCCGCCTAGTTCGAATGAGCAGTTCTTC
CASSFPPSSNEQFF
>16|TRBV28|TRBJ2-1|.
TGTGCCAGCAGTTCCCTACAGGGTTGGCGGAACAATGAGCAGTTCTTC
CASSSLQGWRNNEQFF
>16|TRBV19|TRBJ1-5|TRBD1
TGTGCCAGTAGTTTCCGGGACAGGGCTGGAAATCAGCCCCAGCATTTT
CASSFRDRAGNQPQHF
>18|TRBV7-9|TRBJ2-6|TRBD2
TGTGCCAGCAGCCGAGGACTAGCGGGTAGCTCTGGGGCCAACGTCCTGACTTTC
CASSRGLAGSSGANVLTF
>12|TRBV29-1|TRBJ1-2|.
TGCAGCGTTGAACGGACAGAGTATGGCTACACCTTC
CSVERTEYGYTF
>13|TRBV9|TRBJ2-7|.
TGTGCCAGCAGCGTAGAGGGGCGATACGAGCAGTACTTC
CASSVEGRYEQYF
>14|TRBV29-1|TRBJ2-7|TRBD2
TGCAGCGTAAATAGCGGGAGGAATTCCTACGAGCAGTACTTC
CSVNSGRNSYEQYF
>12|TRBV30|TRBJ2-7|TRBD2
TGTGCCTGGAGTGCCGGAGGGAGGGTCCGGTACTTC
CAWSAGGRVRYF
>14|TRBV30|TRBJ1-1|TRBD1
TGTGCCTGGAGGGTGACAGGGGGCATCACTGAAGATTTCTTT
CAWRVTGGITEDFF
>15|TRBV6-5|TRBJ1-1|.
TGTGCCAGCAGTTACTCAGGGGACACACAAACTGAAGATTTCTTT
CASSYSGDTQTEDFF
>17|TRBV19|TRBJ2-7|.
TGTGCCAGTAGTATACGGAGACAGGATCTTCCTTATTACGAGCAGTACTTC
CASSIRRQDLPYYEQYF
>15|TRBV11-3|TRBJ2-2|TRBD1
TGTGCCAGCAGCTCAAGACAGGGAACGGCCGGGGAGCTGTTTTTT
CASSSRQGTAGELFF
>14|TRBV6-5|TRBJ2-7|.
TGTGCCAGCAGTTACGCGCAAAGCTCCTACGAGCAGTACTTC
CASSYAQSSYEQYF
>13|TRBV30|TRBJ1-4|TRBD1
TGTGCCTGGAACAGGGGGACTAATGAAAAACTGTTTTTT
CAWNRGTNEKLFF
>16|TRBV10-3|TRBJ2-5|TRBD1
TGTGCCATCAGTGAGTCGATTGGGACAGACCAAGAGACCCAGTACTTC
CAISESIGTDQETQYF
>13|TRBV30|TRBJ2-7|.
TGTGCCTGGAGCGGAGGGGCGAACTACGAGCAGTACTTC
CAWSGGANYEQYF
>15|TRBV28|TRBJ2-1|TRBD2
TGTGCCAGCAGTTCCCTAGCGGGAACCTACAATGAGCAGTTCTTC
CASSSLAGTYNEQFF
>13|TRBV19|TRBJ2-7|TRBD1
TGTGCCAGCCGAACGGGACAGGACTACGAGCAGTACTTC
CASRTGQDYEQYF
>12|TRBV7-9|TRBJ1-3|.
TGTGCCAGCAGCCGCGGCAAGAACACCATATATTTT
CASSRGKNTIYF
>12|TRBV29-1|TRBJ2-1|.
TGCAGCGCCATGGAGGGGGACAGTGAGCAGTTCTTC
CSAMEGDSEQFF
>10|TRBV30|TRBJ1-1|.
TGTGCCGTCAGTGGGACTGGGGCTTTCTTT
CAVSGTGAFF
>13|TRBV6-1|TRBJ1-3|TRBD1
TGTGCCAGCAGTGAATTGGGACAGAACACCATATATTTT
CASSELGQNTIYF
>17|TRBV28|TRBJ2-7|TRBD1
TGTGCCAGCAGTTACCCCTTGGGACAGGGGGGCTCCTACGAGCAGTACTTC
CASSYPLGQGGSYEQYF
>15|TRBV27|TRBJ1-5|TRBD1
TGTGCCAGCAGTTACCGGACAGGTCCCAATCAGCCCCAGCATTTT
CASSYRTGPNQPQHF
>16|TRBV7-3|TRBJ2-3|TRBD2
TGTGCCAGCAGCCCCCCCCAAGCGGGAGTTGCAGATACGCAGTATTTT
CASSPPQAGVADTQYF
>14|TRBV28|TRBJ1-1|.
TGTGCCACCACCACCCCACAGTCCAACACTGAAGCTTTCTTT
CATTTPQSNTEAFF
>17|TRBV11-3|TRBJ2-1|TRBD2
TGTGCCAGCAGCTTAGAGGGCGGGAGGGCCGGTGTCGATGAGCAGTTCTTC
CASSLEGGRAGVDEQFF